This is a list of T cell receptor beta chains from one sample in a study of cytomegalovirus exposure and HLA in healthy donors. Measured with immunoSEQ multiplex PCR; TCRdb has only the in-frame clones, and not every one. Counted here are 250,000 to 350,000 clones, 86% occurring once; the ten biggest clones make up 0.7% to 0.85%. Specimen: PBMCs. The receptor set was obtained from a woman aged 18-30 years in good health and CMV-seronegative. Each CDR3 is given with its conserved first and last residue. A D gene is named only where the DNA matches it firmly. Part of the rows lack a size; the others show once, few, many or a class for expanded clones.

TRBJ2-2 . few TRBV29-1 TGCAGCGTTGGTAACGGGGAGCTGTTTTTT CSVGNGELFF
TRBJ2-1 TRBD1 . TRBV6-1 TGTGCCAGCAGGACGGGACAGGGAGTCCATGAGCAGTTCTTC CASRTGQGVHEQFF
TRBJ1-1 . . TRBV18 TGTGCCAGCTCACCACCTGGTCGGGGTTTGCACACTGAAGCTTTCTTT CASSPPGRGLHTEAFF
TRBJ1-2 TRBD1 many TRBV7-2 TGTGCCAGCAGCTATGAAGGGGGCTTGGGCTACACCTTC CASSYEGGLGYTF
TRBJ2-7 TRBD1 . TRBV5-8 TGTGCCAGCAATTCTGGATGGACAGGGTCCTACGAGCAGTACTTC CASNSGWTGSYEQYF
TRBJ2-7 . once TRBV7-9 TGTGCCAGCAGTTTGGGGGCCGGGAACGAGCAGTACTTC CASSLGAGNEQYF
TRBJ1-4 TRBD1 . TRBV5-1 TGCGCCAGCAGGTCGGACAGGGGGACCTATAATGAAAAACTGTTTTTT CASRSDRGTYNEKLFF
TRBJ1-2 . . TRBV10-3 TGTGCCAACAGCGCGGGGTATGGCTACACCTTC CANSAGYGYTF
TRBJ2-7 TRBD2 few TRBV4-3 TGCGCCAGCAGCCAAGCTCCCGGGACTAGCGGGTACGAGCAGTACTTC CASSQAPGTSGYEQYF
TRBJ2-3 TRBD2 . TRBV6-1 TGTGCCAGCAGCGGGGGGACTAGCGAAGATACGCAGTATTTT CASSGGTSEDTQYF
TRBJ2-7 TRBD2 few TRBV7-9 TGTGCCAGCAGCTCCGAGACTAGCGGGCCATACCGACCCTACGAGCAGTACTTC CASSSETSGPYRPYEQYF